A single sample is the source of the 28 T cell receptor beta chains below, sequenced in a study of cytomegalovirus exposure and HLA in healthy donors (dated by TCRdb to about 2017). Library creation used the immunoSEQ multiplex PCR assay. TCRdb took this table from immuneACCESS and kept in-frame rearrangements with V and J called. Such tables lack part of the clones; where checked against another copy, unresolved V genes explain under half of the gap, and the rest is unexplained. This sample is represented by under 140,000 clones; approximately 89% of them were singletons. Around 2% of the sample comes from the top ten. Sequences were obtained from PBMCs. Receptors were obtained from a woman aged 18-29 years in good health and CMV-seronegative.

As concerns this clone: Other DNA sequences from this sample encode an identical CDR3 as well. This sequence joins TRBV29-1 and TRBJ1-1; D may be TRBD1 (6 bases). Germline CDR1 and CDR2: SQVTM and ANQGSEA. CDR3 length: 12 residues. V lost 3 bases and J 1 base, leaving 6 bases between the germline ends. The CDR3 loop reads CSVDRGNTEAFF. CDR3 nucleotide sequence: TGCAGCGTTGACAGGGGGAACACTGAAGCTTTCTTT.

The genes are TRBV4-1 and TRBJ1-5; D gene unclear. With 4 bases removed from V and 3 bases from J, the gap between germline ends came to 13 bases. Germline CDR1 is MGHRA and CDR2 is YSYEKL. This CDR3 has 15 amino acids. CDR3 sequence: CASSPDREPNQPQHF. DNA of the CDR3: TGCGCCAGCAGCCCCGACCGGGAGCCCAATCAGCCCCAGCATTTT.

The chain employs TRBV6-6 and TRBJ1-5; a possible D gene is TRBD1 (6 bases). The CDR3 is made up of 14 amino acids. The germline V gene has CDR1 MNHNY and CDR2 SVGAGI (reference sequence). V was pared by 4 bases and J by 1 base, with 8 bases between. CDR3 residues: CASSSGVSNQPQHF. The CDR3 bases are TGTGCCAGCAGTTCAGGGGTGAGCAATCAGCCCCAGCATTTT.

The J gene is TRBJ2-1, the V gene TRBV7-2; D gene ambiguous. Trimming took 3 bases from V and 0 from J, leaving 9 bases between them. The germline V gene encodes CDR1 SGHTA and CDR2 FQGNSA. The CDR3 has 15 residues. The CDR3 is CASSFSPNSYNEQFF. As DNA, the CDR3 is TGTGCCAGCAGCTTTAGCCCCAACTCCTACAATGAGCAGTTCTTC.

V usage is TRBV4-2 and J usage is TRBJ1-4, with D maybe TRBD1 (5 bases). The V gene's germline CDR1 is LGHNA and CDR2 YNFKEQ. Trimming took off 2 bases at V and 7 bases at J, with 23 bases between the two ends. The CDR3 consists of 18 residues. CDR3 protein: CASSQRKGRGRASEKLFF. The CDR3 DNA is TGTGCCAGCAGCCAACGAAAGGGGAGGGGCAGGGCTTCTGAAAAACTGTTTTTT.

This clone was picked up a small number of times. The chain links TRBV28 to TRBJ1-2, with 10 bases that match TRBD1. Germline V gives CDR1 MDHEN, CDR2 SYDVKM. V lost 8 bases to trimming and J lost 2 bases; unmatched junction nucleotides: 8. This CDR3 has 15 amino acids. CDR3: CASRRETGGNYGYTF. The CDR3 DNA reads TGTGCCAGCCGACGAGAGACAGGGGGCAACTATGGCTACACCTTC.

This clone was detected only once. The CDR3 here is CASSPGGGEQYF. In nucleotides, the CDR3 is TGTGCCAGCAGCCCGGGGGGGGGCGAGCAGTACTTC. The chain links TRBV9 to TRBJ2-7; 8 bases agree with TRBD2. The ends lost 4 bases at V and 6 bases at J; junction bases unmatched: 3. The CDR3 has 12 residues. Looked up from germline, CDR1 is SGDLS and CDR2 is YYNGEE.

This chain connects TRBV28 to TRBJ1-3; D not resolved. The germline gives CDR1 MDHEN, CDR2 SYDVKM. The CDR3 loop spans 16 amino acids. With 7 bases removed from V and 0 bases from J, the gap between germline ends came to 16 bases. The CDR3: CASKIGRSISGNTIYF. CDR3 DNA sequence: TGTGCCAGCAAAATTGGCAGGTCAATCTCTGGAAACACCATATATTTT.

The rearrangement links TRBV11-2 to TRBJ2-3; 7 bases are a match to TRBD2. J was trimmed by 6 bases and V by 4 bases; bases with no gene match: 7. Germline CDR1 SGHAT, CDR2 FQNNGV. The CDR3 is 14 amino acids. The CDR3 nucleotides read TGTGCCAGCAGCTCCGGGAGGTCCGGGGATACGCAGTATTTT. Translating it yields CASSSGRSGDTQYF.

This clone was detected once. The chain has TRBV4-1 and TRBJ2-1; 14 nucleotides match TRBD2. The CDR3 totals 19 residues. The ends lost 2 bases at V and 3 bases at J; junction bases unmatched: 9. Germline CDR1 and CDR2: MGHRA and YSYEKL. As DNA, the CDR3 is TGCGCCAGCAGCCAATCGAGACTAGCGGGAGGGCCTAACTACAATGAGCAGTTCTTC. Translating it yields CASSQSRLAGGPNYNEQFF.

This clone was observed a single time. The V gene is TRBV2, the J gene TRBJ1-2; 12 bases are a match to TRBD1. CDR3 length: 16 residues. Germline trimming cut 8 bases from V and 2 bases from J; bases unmatched to any gene: 9. Per the germline V gene, CDR1 is SNHLY and CDR2 is FYNNEI. CDR3 sequence (DNA): TGTGCCAGCGGGGGAGGGACAGGGGGCACCAACTATGGCTACACCTTC. It yields the protein CASGGGTGGTNYGYTF.

This clone occurred once. The chain couples TRBV10-1 to TRBJ2-7; 9 positions agree with TRBD2. With 6 bases clipped from V and 7 bases from J, the junction kept 16 bases outside the gene matches. The CDR3 covers 16 residues. Germline CDR1 and CDR2: WNHNN and SYGVQD (reference sequence). The CDR3 reads CASSPFAQRGAREQYF. CDR3 sequence (DNA): TGCGCCAGCAGCCCCTTTGCGCAGCGGGGGGCGAGGGAGCAGTACTTC.

This clone occurred once. The rearrangement uses TRBV6-1 and TRBJ2-2; 9 nucleotides agree with TRBD1. This CDR3 is 14 amino acids long. Germline assignment: CDR1 MNHNS and CDR2 SASEGT. V shed 6 bases, J shed 5 bases, and the junction held 4 bases outside the gene matches. The CDR3 spells CASRGTGSTGELFF. The CDR3 nucleotides are TGTGCCAGCAGAGGGACAGGGAGTACCGGGGAGCTGTTTTTT.

The J gene is TRBJ2-5, the V gene TRBV4-3; 10 nucleotides line up with TRBD2. After removal of 0 bases from V and 5 bases from J, the junction contained 12 bases not matched to a gene. CDR1 and CDR2 (germline): LGHNA, YSLEER. The CDR3 is made up of 18 amino acids. The DNA of the CDR3 is TGCGCCAGCAGCCAAGATGATGCGAGCGGGGGGGCATGGGAGACCCAGTACTTC. Its translation is CASSQDDASGGAWETQYF.

The chain has TRBV9 and TRBJ1-2; D is perhaps TRBD1 (6 bases). The germline V and J ends were trimmed by 4 bases and 8 bases, with 15 bases remaining between them. Germline CDR1 reads SGDLS; CDR2 reads YYNGEE. This CDR3 spans 13 amino acids. The CDR3 DNA is TGTGCCAGCAGCCTAGGGGCAGGGGAAGGCTACACCTTC. This gives the protein CASSLGAGEGYTF.

This chain uses TRBV7-2 with TRBJ2-1; TRBD1 matches at 7 bases. The V gene's germline CDR1 is SGHTA and CDR2 FQGNSA. The CDR3 is 15 residues long. With V trimmed by 3 bases and J by 4 bases, 6 bases remained unmatched. The DNA of the CDR3 is TGTGCCAGCAGCTTCGACAGGGCCCGTTACAATGAGCAGTTCTTC. Translating it yields CASSFDRARYNEQFF.

The V call is TRBV7-9, the J call TRBJ2-1, with no clear D. V lost 1 base to trimming and J lost 7 bases, with 8 bases between them. The germline CDR1 and CDR2 sequences are SEHNR and FQNEAQ (reference sequence). The CDR3 consists of 13 residues. CDR3 protein: CASSLGAVNEQFF. In DNA, the CDR3 is TGTGCCAGCAGCTTAGGGGCAGTAAATGAGCAGTTCTTC.

This clone was observed a handful of times. The chain employs TRBV28 and TRBJ1-2; D is unresolved. Trimming stripped 5 bases from V and 6 bases from J, with 10 bases between. Germline assignment: CDR1 MDHEN and CDR2 SYDVKM. The CDR3 has 12 amino acids. This chain's CDR3 is CASSVGLNGYTF. CDR3 coding DNA: TGTGCCAGCAGTGTCGGGTTGAATGGCTACACCTTC.

The chain recombines TRBV4-1 with TRBJ2-7; D gene uncertain. This CDR3 comprises 15 residues. The germline V gene encodes CDR1 MGHRA and CDR2 YSYEKL. The V end lost 0 bases, the J end lost 3 bases, and 12 bases lay between the germline ends. The CDR3 reads CASSQDFEALYEQYF. The CDR3 DNA reads as TGCGCCAGCAGCCAAGATTTTGAGGCCCTCTACGAGCAGTACTTC.

This clone was found a few times. The rearrangement uses TRBV30 and TRBJ1-2, with D possibly TRBD1 on 5 matching bases. Per germline, CDR1 GTSNPN and CDR2 SVGIG (reference sequence). Trimming removed 8 bases at V and 6 bases at J, with 16 bases between. The CDR3 length is 12 residues. CDR3 DNA: TGTGCCCTGCCGGGGGGAGGGAATGGCTACACCTTC. Its protein product is CALPGGGNGYTF.

The chain carries TRBV7-6 and TRBJ1-2, with 11 bases matching TRBD1. Trimming removed 5 bases from V and 8 bases from J; junction bases left unmatched: 7. There are 14 residues in the CDR3. Germline V gives CDR1 SGHVS, CDR2 FNYEAQ. The CDR3 sequence is CASSPRTGGEGYTF. In nucleotides, the CDR3 is TGTGCCAGCAGCCCCCGGACAGGGGGCGAAGGCTACACCTTC.

V usage is TRBV5-1 and J usage is TRBJ2-7, with D possibly matching TRBD2 (5 bases). The V end was cut by 4 bases, the J end by 2 bases, with 13 bases between. The CDR3 covers 14 residues. Germline V gene lookup returns CDR1 SGHRS and CDR2 YFSETQ. The CDR3 loop is CASSPLPGTYEQYF. The CDR3 nucleotides read TGCGCCAGCAGCCCCTTACCCGGGACCTACGAGCAGTACTTC.

This clone has a handful of counts. The rearrangement joins TRBV2 to TRBJ1-1, with unresolved D. Trimming took 2 bases from V and 0 from J, leaving 10 bases between them. This CDR3 comprises 15 residues. CDR1 and CDR2 from the germline V gene are SNHLY and FYNNEI. The CDR3 bases are TGTGCCAGCAGTGAACGGGGTCTGATGAACACTGAAGCTTTCTTT. Residues: CASSERGLMNTEAFF.

The rearrangement uses TRBV6-5 and TRBJ2-1, with TRBD1 matching over 8 bases. Trimming took 4 bases from V and 9 from J; bases not matched to a gene: 11. Germline V gives CDR1 MNHEY, CDR2 SVGAGI. The CDR3 is 15 amino acids. CDR3 sequence: CASSLDRGAQSEQFF. Here the CDR3 DNA reads TGTGCCAGCAGTTTAGACAGGGGCGCGCAGAGTGAGCAGTTCTTC.

The V call is TRBV9, the J call TRBJ2-1; D might be TRBD2 (6 bases). This CDR3 has 13 amino acids. Germline CDR1 reads SGDLS; CDR2 reads YYNGEE. The V end was cut by 4 bases, the J end by 7 bases, with 12 bases between. The CDR3 sequence: CASSPREPNEQFF. The CDR3 DNA reads TGTGCCAGCAGCCCCCGGGAGCCAAATGAGCAGTTCTTC. The variable domain in full, completed from reference TRBV9 and TRBJ2-1, reads DSGVTQTPKHLITATGQRVTLRCSPRSGDLSVYWYQQSLDQGLQFLIQYYNGEERAKGNILERFSAQQFPDLHSELNLSSLELGDSALYFCASSPREPNEQFFGPGTRLTVL.

The J gene is TRBJ2-5, the V gene TRBV6-1; TRBD1 might be the D (5 bases). This CDR3 contains 14 residues. The ends were cut back, 6 bases at V and 0 bases at J, with 11 bases in the middle. Per germline, CDR1 MNHNS and CDR2 SASEGT. CDR3 region: CASRQGMYQETQYF. In DNA, the CDR3 is TGTGCCAGCAGGCAGGGCATGTACCAAGAGACCCAGTACTTC.

This chain joins TRBV7-9 and TRBJ1-5; TRBD1 agrees at 7 bases. V was clipped by 4 bases and J by 5 bases; unmatched bases: 14. CDR1 and CDR2 from the germline V gene are SEHNR and FQNEAQ (reference sequence). This CDR3 is built from 17 residues. This CDR3 is CASSSPLEQGPHQPQHF. CDR3 nucleotide sequence: TGTGCCAGCAGCTCCCCATTAGAACAGGGGCCCCATCAGCCCCAGCATTTT.

This chain connects TRBV19 to TRBJ1-3, with D unresolved. This CDR3 region has 12 residues. The germline CDR1 and CDR2 sequences are LNHDA and SQIVND (reference sequence). V lost 3 bases and J 3 bases, leaving 3 bases between the germline ends. CDR3 sequence: CASSINGNTIYF. The CDR3, as DNA: TGTGCCAGTAGTATTAATGGAAACACCATATATTTT.